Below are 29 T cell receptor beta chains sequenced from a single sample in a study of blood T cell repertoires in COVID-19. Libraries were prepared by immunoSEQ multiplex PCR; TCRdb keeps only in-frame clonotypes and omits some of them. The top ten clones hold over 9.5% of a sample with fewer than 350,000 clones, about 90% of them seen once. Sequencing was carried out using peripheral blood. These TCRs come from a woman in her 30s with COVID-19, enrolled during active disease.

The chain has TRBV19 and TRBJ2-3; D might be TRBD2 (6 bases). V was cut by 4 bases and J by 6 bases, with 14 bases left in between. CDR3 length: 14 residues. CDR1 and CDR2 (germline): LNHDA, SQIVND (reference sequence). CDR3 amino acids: CASSNGRGLDTQYF. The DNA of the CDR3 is TGTGCCAGTAGTAACGGTCGGGGGTTGGATACGCAGTATTTT.

The CDR3 nucleotides read TGTGCCAGCAGTTACGGTGGGCTCTTGAACACTGAAGCTTTCTTT. Protein product: CASSYGGLLNTEAFF. This chain links TRBV6-5 with TRBJ1-1, with unresolved D. Looked up from germline, CDR1 is MNHEY and CDR2 is SVGAGI. Deletions cut 2 bases from V and 0 bases from J, with 10 bases between. CDR3 length: 15 residues.

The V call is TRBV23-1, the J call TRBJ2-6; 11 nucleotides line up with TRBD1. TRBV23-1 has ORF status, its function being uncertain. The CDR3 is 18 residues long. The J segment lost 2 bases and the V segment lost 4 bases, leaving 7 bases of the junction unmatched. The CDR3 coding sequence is TGCGCCAGCAGTCTAGGGCCGGGACAGGGGGCTGGGGCCAACGTCCTGACTTTC. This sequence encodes CASSLGPGQGAGANVLTF.

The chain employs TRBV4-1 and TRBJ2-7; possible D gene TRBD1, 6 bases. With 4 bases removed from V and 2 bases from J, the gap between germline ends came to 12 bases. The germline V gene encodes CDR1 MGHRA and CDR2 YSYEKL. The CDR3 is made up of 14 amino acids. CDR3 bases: TGCGCCAGCAGCCCACGAACAGGGACCTACGAGCAGTACTTC. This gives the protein CASSPRTGTYEQYF.

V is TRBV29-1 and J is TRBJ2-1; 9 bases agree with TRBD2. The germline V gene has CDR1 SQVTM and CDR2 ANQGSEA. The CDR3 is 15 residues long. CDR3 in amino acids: CSPWGGGESYNEQFF. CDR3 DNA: TGCAGTCCTTGGGGCGGGGGGGAGTCCTACAATGAGCAGTTCTTC.

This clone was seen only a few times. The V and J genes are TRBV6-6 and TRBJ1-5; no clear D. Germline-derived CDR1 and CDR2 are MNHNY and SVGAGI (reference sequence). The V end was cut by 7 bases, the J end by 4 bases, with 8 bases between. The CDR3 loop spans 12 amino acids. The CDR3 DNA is TGTGCCAGCATGGCCTCTAATCAGCCCCAGCATTTT. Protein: CASMASNQPQHF.

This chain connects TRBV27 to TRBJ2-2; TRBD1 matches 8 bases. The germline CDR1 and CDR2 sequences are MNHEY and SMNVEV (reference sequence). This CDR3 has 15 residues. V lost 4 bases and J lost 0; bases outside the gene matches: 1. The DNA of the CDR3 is TGTGCCAGCAGTTCGGGACAGGCGAACACCGGGGAGCTGTTTTTT. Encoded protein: CASSSGQANTGELFF.

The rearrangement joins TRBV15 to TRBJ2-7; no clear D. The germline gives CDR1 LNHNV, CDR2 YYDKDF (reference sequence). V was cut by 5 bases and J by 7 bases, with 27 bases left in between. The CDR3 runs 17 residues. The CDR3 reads CATSPSPSQATREEQYF. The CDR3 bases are TGTGCCACCAGCCCGAGCCCCTCGCAGGCGACCCGAGAGGAGCAGTACTTC.

The CDR3 sequence is CASSLAGGGADTQYF. DNA of the CDR3: TGTGCCAGCAGCTTGGCCGGCGGGGGGGCGGATACGCAGTATTTT. This chain joins TRBV5-6 and TRBJ2-3, with TRBD2 identical over 9 bases. With 0 bases clipped from V and 6 bases from J, the junction kept 5 bases outside the gene matches. The length of the CDR3 is 15 residues. CDR1 and CDR2 from the germline V gene are SGHDT and YYEEEE.

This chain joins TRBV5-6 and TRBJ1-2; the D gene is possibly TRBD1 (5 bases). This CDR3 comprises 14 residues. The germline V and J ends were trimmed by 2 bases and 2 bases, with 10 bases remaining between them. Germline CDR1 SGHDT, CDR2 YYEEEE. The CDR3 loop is CASSLLRQNYGYTF. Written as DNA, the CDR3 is TGTGCCAGCAGCTTACTCCGACAGAACTATGGCTACACCTTC.

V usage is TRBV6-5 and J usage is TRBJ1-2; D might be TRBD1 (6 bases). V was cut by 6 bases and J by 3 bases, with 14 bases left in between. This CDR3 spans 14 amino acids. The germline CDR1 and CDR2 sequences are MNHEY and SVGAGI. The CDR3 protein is CASSSLGAHYGYTF. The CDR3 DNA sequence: TGTGCCAGCAGCTCCCTGGGGGCCCACTATGGCTACACCTTC.

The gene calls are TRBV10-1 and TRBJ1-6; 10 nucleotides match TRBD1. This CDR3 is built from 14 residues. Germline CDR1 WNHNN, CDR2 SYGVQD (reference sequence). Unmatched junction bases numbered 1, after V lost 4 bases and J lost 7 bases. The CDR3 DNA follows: TGCGCCAGCAGTGGACAGGGGGCGAATTCACCCCTCCACTTT. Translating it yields CASSGQGANSPLHF.

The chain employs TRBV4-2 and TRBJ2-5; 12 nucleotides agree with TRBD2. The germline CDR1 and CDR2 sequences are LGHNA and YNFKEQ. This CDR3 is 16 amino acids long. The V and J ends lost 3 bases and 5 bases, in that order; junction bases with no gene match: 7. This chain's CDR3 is CASSHSSGGALETQYF. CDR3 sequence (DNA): TGTGCCAGCAGCCATTCTAGCGGGGGGGCCCTTGAGACCCAGTACTTC.

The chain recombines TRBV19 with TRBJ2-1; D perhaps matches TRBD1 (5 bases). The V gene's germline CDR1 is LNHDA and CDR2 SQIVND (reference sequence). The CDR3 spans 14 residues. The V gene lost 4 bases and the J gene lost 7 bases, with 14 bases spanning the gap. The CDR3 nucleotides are TGTGCCAGTAGTAGCAGGGTAACTCCTAATGAGCAGTTCTTC. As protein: CASSSRVTPNEQFF.

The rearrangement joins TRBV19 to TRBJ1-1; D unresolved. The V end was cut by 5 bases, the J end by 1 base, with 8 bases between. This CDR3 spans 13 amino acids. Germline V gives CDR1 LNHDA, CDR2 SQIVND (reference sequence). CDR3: CASSPRGNTEAFF. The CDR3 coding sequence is TGTGCCAGTAGTCCGCGCGGGAACACTGAAGCTTTCTTT.

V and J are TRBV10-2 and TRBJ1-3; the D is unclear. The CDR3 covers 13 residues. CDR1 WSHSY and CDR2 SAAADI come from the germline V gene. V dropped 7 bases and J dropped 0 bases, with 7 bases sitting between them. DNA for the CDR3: TGCGCCAGCACCCCAGGCTCTGGAAACACCATATATTTT. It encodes CASTPGSGNTIYF.

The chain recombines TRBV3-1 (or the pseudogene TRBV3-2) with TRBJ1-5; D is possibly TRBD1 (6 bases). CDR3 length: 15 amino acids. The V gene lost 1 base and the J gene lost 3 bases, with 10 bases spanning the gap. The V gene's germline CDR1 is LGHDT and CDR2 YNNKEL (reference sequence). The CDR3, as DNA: TGTGCCAGCAGCCAAGGTCGACAGGACAATCAGCCCCAGCATTTT. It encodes CASSQGRQDNQPQHF.

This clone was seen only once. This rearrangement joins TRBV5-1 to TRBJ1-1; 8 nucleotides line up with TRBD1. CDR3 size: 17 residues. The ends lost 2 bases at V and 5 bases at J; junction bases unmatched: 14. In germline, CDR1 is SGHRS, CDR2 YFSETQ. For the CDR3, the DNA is TGCGCCAGCAGCTTCGGGGGACAGGCGTTTATAAGGACTGAAGCTTTCTTT. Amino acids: CASSFGGQAFIRTEAFF.

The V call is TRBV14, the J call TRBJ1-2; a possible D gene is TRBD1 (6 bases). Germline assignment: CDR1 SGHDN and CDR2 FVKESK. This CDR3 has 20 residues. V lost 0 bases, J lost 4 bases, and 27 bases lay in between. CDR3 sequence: CASSQDLFGQGRFGGYGYTF. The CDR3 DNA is TGTGCCAGCAGCCAAGATCTCTTCGGGCAGGGGCGATTCGGTGGCTATGGCTACACCTTC.

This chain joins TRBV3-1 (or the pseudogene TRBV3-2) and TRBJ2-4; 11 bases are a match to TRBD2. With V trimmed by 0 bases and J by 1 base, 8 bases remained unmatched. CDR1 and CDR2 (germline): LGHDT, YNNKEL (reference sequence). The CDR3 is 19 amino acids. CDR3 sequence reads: CASSQEPLAGGSAKNIQYF. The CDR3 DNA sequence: TGTGCCAGCAGCCAAGAACCTCTAGCGGGGGGTAGTGCCAAAAACATTCAGTACTTC.

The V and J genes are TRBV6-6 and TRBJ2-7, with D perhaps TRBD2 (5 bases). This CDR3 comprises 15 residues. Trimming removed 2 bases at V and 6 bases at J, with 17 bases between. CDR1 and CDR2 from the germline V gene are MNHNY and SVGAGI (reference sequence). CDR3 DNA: TGTGCCAGCAGTTACGAGGTGACTAAGGCGAGCGAGCAGTACTTC. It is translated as CASSYEVTKASEQYF.

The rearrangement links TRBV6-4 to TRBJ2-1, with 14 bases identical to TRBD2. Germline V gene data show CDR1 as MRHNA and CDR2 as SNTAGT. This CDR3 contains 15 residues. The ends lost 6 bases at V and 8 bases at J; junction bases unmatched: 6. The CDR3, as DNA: TGTGCCAGCAGCGTGACTAGCGGGGGGGCGGATGAGCAGTTCTTC. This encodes CASSVTSGGADEQFF.

The chain's CDR3 is CAGSSGGFGNEQFF. The CDR3, as DNA: TGTGCCGGTTCAAGCGGGGGGTTTGGGAATGAGCAGTTCTTC. The rearrangement links TRBV19 to TRBJ2-1; 9 bases map to TRBD2. CDR3 length: 14 residues. CDR1 is LNHDA and CDR2 is SQIVND in the germline V gene (reference sequence). The V gene end was trimmed by 11 bases and the J gene end by 7 bases; junction bases not matched to a gene: 12.

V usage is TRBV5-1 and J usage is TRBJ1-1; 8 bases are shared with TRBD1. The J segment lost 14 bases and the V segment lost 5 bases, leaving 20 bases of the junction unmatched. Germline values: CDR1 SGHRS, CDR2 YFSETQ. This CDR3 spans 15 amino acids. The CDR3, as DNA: TGCGCCAGCAGGCAGCGCGGACAGGGAATGTCGTTTGGGTTCTTT. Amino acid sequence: CASRQRGQGMSFGFF.

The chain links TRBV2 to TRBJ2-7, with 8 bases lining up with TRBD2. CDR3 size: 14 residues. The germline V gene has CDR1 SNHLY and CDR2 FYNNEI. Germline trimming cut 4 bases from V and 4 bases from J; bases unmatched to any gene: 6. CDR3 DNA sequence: TGTGCCAGCAGTGGAACTAGCGGCGCATACGAGCAGTACTTC. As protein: CASSGTSGAYEQYF.

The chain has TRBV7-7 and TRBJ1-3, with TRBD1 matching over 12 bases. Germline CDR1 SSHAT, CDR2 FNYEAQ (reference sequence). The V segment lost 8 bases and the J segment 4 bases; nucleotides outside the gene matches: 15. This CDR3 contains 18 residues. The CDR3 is CASWRGQGALAVGNTIYF. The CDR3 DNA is TGTGCCAGCTGGAGGGGACAGGGGGCACTAGCGGTCGGAAACACCATATATTTT.

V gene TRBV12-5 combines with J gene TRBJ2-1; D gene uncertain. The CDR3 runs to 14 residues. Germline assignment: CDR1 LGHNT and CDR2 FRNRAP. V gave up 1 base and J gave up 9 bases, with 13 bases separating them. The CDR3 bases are TGTGCTAGTGGTTTGGACTATATAGTGGGTGAGCAGTTCTTC. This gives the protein CASGLDYIVGEQFF.

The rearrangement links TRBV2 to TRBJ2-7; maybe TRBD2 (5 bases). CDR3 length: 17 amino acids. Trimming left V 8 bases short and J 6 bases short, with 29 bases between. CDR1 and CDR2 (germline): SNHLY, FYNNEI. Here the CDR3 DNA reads TGTGCCAGCCTAGAGGTTCGACCACGGATCCCTCGGGGCGAGCAGTACTTC. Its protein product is CASLEVRPRIPRGEQYF.

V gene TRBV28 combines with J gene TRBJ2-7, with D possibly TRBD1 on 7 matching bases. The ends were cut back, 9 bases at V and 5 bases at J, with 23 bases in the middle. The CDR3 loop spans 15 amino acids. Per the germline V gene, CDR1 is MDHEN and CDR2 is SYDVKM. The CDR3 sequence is CASAPPGGLDHEQYF. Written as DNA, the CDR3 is TGTGCCAGTGCTCCCCCAGGGGGGCTGGATCACGAGCAGTACTTC. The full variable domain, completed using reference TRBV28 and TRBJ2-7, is DVKVTQSSRYLVKRTGEKVFLECVQDMDHENMFWYRQDPGLGLRLIYFSYDVKMKEKGDIPEGYSVSREKKERFSLILESASTNQTSMYLCASAPPGGLDHEQYFGPGTRLTVT.